Listed below are T cell receptor beta chains from one sample, sequenced in a study of blood T cell repertoires in COVID-19. TCRdb's table, derived via immunoSEQ multiplex PCR, lists solely in-frame clones and lacks some. The sample records 200,000 to 250,000 clones, 88% being singletons. The sequenced sample consisted of PBMCs or T cells enriched from blood (not recorded which). The receptors were gathered from a woman in her 30s who had been exposed to COVID-19. Both conserved end residues are part of each CDR3. Each record gives: V gene, D gene, J gene, clone size, CDR3 protein, CDR3 DNA. D genes are given only for firm matches. Size is stated for part of the rows, as once, few or many counts, or as a class when the clone is expanded.

v_gene: TRBV13; d_gene: .; j_gene: TRBJ1-2; abundance: once; CDR3aa: CASSLKPGLKNPVF; CDR3nt: TGTGCCAGCAGCTTAAAGCCGGGACTTAAGAACCCAGTCTTC
v_gene: TRBV5-4; d_gene: TRBD1; j_gene: TRBJ2-1; abundance: once; CDR3aa: CASSLDRGAYNEQFF; CDR3nt: TGTGCCAGCAGCTTGGACAGGGGGGCCTACAATGAGCAGTTCTTC
v_gene: TRBV2; d_gene: TRBD1; j_gene: TRBJ1-1; abundance: once; CDR3aa: CASNFGTGGTEAFF; CDR3nt: TGTGCCAGCAATTTCGGGACAGGAGGGACTGAAGCTTTCTTT
v_gene: TRBV29-1; d_gene: .; j_gene: TRBJ2-1; abundance: few; CDR3aa: CSVMLGRGSYNEQFF; CDR3nt: TGCAGCGTGATGCTAGGTCGGGGGTCCTACAATGAGCAGTTCTTC
v_gene: TRBV25-1; d_gene: .; j_gene: TRBJ1-4; abundance: .; CDR3aa: CASATGAGITNEKLFF; CDR3nt: TGTGCCAGCGCTACCGGGGCGGGGATAACTAATGAAAAACTGTTTTTT
v_gene: TRBV30; d_gene: TRBD1; j_gene: TRBJ2-2; abundance: .; CDR3aa: CAWSPGTGPRRTGELFF; CDR3nt: TGTGCCTGGAGTCCTGGGACAGGGCCAAGGAGAACCGGGGAGCTGTTTTTT
v_gene: TRBV5-1; d_gene: TRBD2; j_gene: TRBJ2-7; abundance: .; CDR3aa: CASGLAGASYEQYF; CDR3nt: TGCGCCAGCGGACTAGCGGGCGCCTCCTACGAGCAGTACTTC
v_gene: TRBV7-9; d_gene: .; j_gene: TRBJ2-7; abundance: .; CDR3aa: CASSSGHESSYEQYF; CDR3nt: TGTGCCAGCAGCTCGGGACACGAGAGCTCCTACGAGCAGTACTTC
v_gene: TRBV20-1; d_gene: .; j_gene: TRBJ2-1; abundance: .; CDR3aa: CSASPGVERDNEQFF; CDR3nt: TGCAGTGCTAGTCCGGGAGTCGAGAGGGACAATGAGCAGTTCTTC
v_gene: TRBV2; d_gene: TRBD1; j_gene: TRBJ2-1; abundance: .; CDR3aa: CASFQDRVVDEQFF; CDR3nt: TGTGCCAGCTTTCAGGACAGGGTAGTAGATGAGCAGTTCTTC
v_gene: TRBV14; d_gene: TRBD1; j_gene: TRBJ2-6; abundance: .; CDR3aa: CASSQYRLRGWGANVLTF; CDR3nt: TGTGCCAGCAGCCAATACCGCCTCAGGGGGTGGGGGGCCAACGTCCTGACTTTC
v_gene: TRBV19; d_gene: .; j_gene: TRBJ2-3; abundance: .; CDR3aa: CASGPLLGGRSDTQYF; CDR3nt: TGTGCCAGTGGTCCCCTCCTTGGGGGGAGGTCAGATACGCAGTATTTT
v_gene: TRBV5-1; d_gene: TRBD2; j_gene: TRBJ2-7; abundance: .; CDR3aa: CASSLDPSGSVVEQYF; CDR3nt: TGCGCCAGCAGCTTGGACCCTAGCGGGAGTGTAGTCGAGCAGTACTTC
v_gene: TRBV5-1; d_gene: .; j_gene: TRBJ2-1; abundance: .; CDR3aa: CASRFGEYNEQFF; CDR3nt: TGCGCCAGCAGGTTTGGAGAGTACAATGAGCAGTTCTTC
v_gene: TRBV13; d_gene: TRBD1; j_gene: TRBJ1-1; abundance: .; CDR3aa: CASSHKGAENTEAFF; CDR3nt: TGTGCCAGCAGCCACAAGGGGGCGGAGAACACTGAAGCTTTCTTT
v_gene: TRBV3-1/TRBV3-2; d_gene: .; j_gene: TRBJ2-3; abundance: .; CDR3aa: CASSQDFAGPFTDTQYF; CDR3nt: TGTGCCAGCAGCCAAGATTTCGCGGGACCGTTCACAGATACGCAGTATTTT
v_gene: TRBV29-1; d_gene: .; j_gene: TRBJ2-7; abundance: once; CDR3aa: CSVEDSYEQYF; CDR3nt: TGCAGCGTTGAAGATAGCTACGAGCAGTACTTC
v_gene: TRBV11-3; d_gene: .; j_gene: TRBJ1-1; abundance: .; CDR3aa: CASSFRSNTEAFF; CDR3nt: TGTGCCAGCAGCTTCAGGTCTAACACTGAAGCTTTCTTT
v_gene: TRBV18; d_gene: TRBD1; j_gene: TRBJ2-7; abundance: .; CDR3aa: CASSPLPGQGAISEQYF; CDR3nt: TGTGCCAGCTCACCCCTACCGGGACAGGGGGCGATCAGCGAGCAGTACTTC
v_gene: TRBV7-3; d_gene: TRBD1; j_gene: TRBJ1-6; abundance: .; CDR3aa: CASSLRDRNSPLHF; CDR3nt: TGTGCCAGCAGCTTAAGGGACAGGAATTCACCCCTCCACTTT
v_gene: TRBV4-1; d_gene: .; j_gene: TRBJ1-1; abundance: .; CDR3aa: CASSQAPTNKGGEAFF; CDR3nt: TGCGCCAGCAGCCAAGCTCCCACTAATAAAGGCGGAGAAGCTTTCTTT
v_gene: TRBV11-2; d_gene: .; j_gene: TRBJ2-7; abundance: .; CDR3aa: CASSLVPLKQYF; CDR3nt: TGTGCCAGCAGCTTAGTACCCCTAAAGCAGTACTTC
v_gene: TRBV6-6; d_gene: TRBD1; j_gene: TRBJ1-2; abundance: .; CDR3aa: CASSPDDRGLGYTF; CDR3nt: TGTGCCAGCAGTCCAGATGACAGGGGGCTTGGCTACACCTTC
v_gene: TRBV7-9; d_gene: .; j_gene: TRBJ1-1; abundance: .; CDR3aa: CASSFGINLPEAFF; CDR3nt: TGTGCCAGCAGCTTCGGGATAAACCTTCCTGAAGCTTTCTTT
v_gene: TRBV11-2; d_gene: .; j_gene: TRBJ2-7; abundance: .; CDR3aa: CASSLAGFSYEQYF; CDR3nt: TGTGCCAGCAGCTTAGCCGGGTTCTCCTACGAGCAGTACTTC
v_gene: TRBV19; d_gene: .; j_gene: TRBJ1-3; abundance: .; CDR3aa: CASSMGSLRNTIYF; CDR3nt: TGTGCCAGTAGTATGGGCAGTCTGCGAAACACCATATATTTT
v_gene: TRBV19; d_gene: TRBD1; j_gene: TRBJ2-1; abundance: once; CDR3aa: CASSPRVGQGHNEQFF; CDR3nt: TGTGCCAGTAGTCCTCGAGTGGGACAGGGTCACAATGAGCAGTTCTTC
v_gene: TRBV18; d_gene: TRBD2; j_gene: TRBJ2-7; abundance: .; CDR3aa: CASSPGLAGVYEQYF; CDR3nt: TGTGCCAGCTCACCAGGACTAGCGGGGGTATACGAGCAGTACTTC
v_gene: TRBV10-2; d_gene: .; j_gene: TRBJ2-2; abundance: .; CDR3aa: CASSDLGRSTGELFF; CDR3nt: TGCGCCAGCAGTGATTTGGGCCGTAGCACCGGGGAGCTGTTTTTT
v_gene: TRBV12-3/TRBV12-4; d_gene: .; j_gene: TRBJ2-5; abundance: .; CDR3aa: CASSLGRQETQYF; CDR3nt: TGTGCCAGCAGTTTAGGCAGACAAGAGACCCAGTACTTC
v_gene: TRBV5-1; d_gene: .; j_gene: TRBJ2-2; abundance: .; CDR3aa: CASSLASVNTGELFF; CDR3nt: TGCGCCAGCAGCTTGGCCTCCGTAAACACCGGGGAGCTGTTTTTT
v_gene: TRBV5-1; d_gene: .; j_gene: TRBJ1-4; abundance: .; CDR3aa: CASSFEAGREKLFF; CDR3nt: TGCGCCAGCAGCTTCGAGGCGGGGAGGGAAAAACTGTTTTTT
v_gene: TRBV7-9; d_gene: TRBD2; j_gene: TRBJ2-1; abundance: .; CDR3aa: CASRSSGRPYNEQFF; CDR3nt: TGTGCCAGCAGGTCTAGCGGGAGGCCCTACAATGAGCAGTTCTTC
v_gene: TRBV15; d_gene: TRBD1; j_gene: TRBJ1-3; abundance: .; CDR3aa: CATSASNRGAGNTIYF; CDR3nt: TGTGCCACCAGCGCTTCAAACAGGGGAGCTGGAAACACCATATATTTT
v_gene: TRBV3-1/TRBV3-2; d_gene: .; j_gene: TRBJ2-1; abundance: .; CDR3aa: CASALNTLSYNEQFF; CDR3nt: TGTGCCAGCGCCCTCAATACTCTCTCCTACAATGAGCAGTTCTTC
v_gene: TRBV6-6; d_gene: .; j_gene: TRBJ1-5; abundance: .; CDR3aa: CASSLTGNQPQHF; CDR3nt: TGTGCCAGCAGTCTTACGGGGAATCAGCCCCAGCATTTT
v_gene: TRBV5-1; d_gene: TRBD1; j_gene: TRBJ1-2; abundance: .; CDR3aa: CASSETGASGYTF; CDR3nt: TGCGCCAGCAGCGAGACAGGGGCGAGTGGCTACACCTTC
v_gene: TRBV7-9; d_gene: .; j_gene: TRBJ2-2; abundance: .; CDR3aa: CASSLGSRNTGELFF; CDR3nt: TGTGCCAGCAGCTTAGGATCTAGGAACACCGGGGAGCTGTTTTTT
v_gene: TRBV18; d_gene: TRBD1; j_gene: TRBJ2-7; abundance: .; CDR3aa: CASSPRRDRAYEQYF; CDR3nt: TGTGCCAGCTCACCACGCCGGGACAGGGCCTACGAGCAGTACTTC
v_gene: TRBV5-4; d_gene: .; j_gene: TRBJ2-2; abundance: .; CDR3aa: CASSSPPAGELFF; CDR3nt: TGTGCCAGCAGCTCCCCACCGGCCGGGGAGCTGTTTTTT
v_gene: TRBV27; d_gene: TRBD1; j_gene: TRBJ2-7; abundance: .; CDR3aa: CASSLGQGAYEQYF; CDR3nt: TGTGCCAGCAGTTTAGGACAGGGAGCCTACGAGCAGTACTTC
v_gene: TRBV28; d_gene: TRBD2; j_gene: TRBJ2-2; abundance: .; CDR3aa: CASSLWREGTGELFF; CDR3nt: TGTGCCAGCAGTTTATGGCGGGAGGGAACCGGGGAGCTGTTTTTT
v_gene: TRBV5-5; d_gene: TRBD1; j_gene: TRBJ2-6; abundance: .; CDR3aa: CASSFPTGVNSGANVLTF; CDR3nt: TGTGCCAGCAGCTTTCCGACAGGGGTTAACTCTGGGGCCAACGTCCTGACTTTC
v_gene: TRBV6-4; d_gene: .; j_gene: TRBJ2-2; abundance: .; CDR3aa: CASSESGTGELFF; CDR3nt: TGTGCCAGCAGTGAAAGCGGAACCGGGGAGCTGTTTTTT
v_gene: TRBV23-1; d_gene: TRBD1; j_gene: TRBJ2-2; abundance: .; CDR3aa: CASSPSVDRGLTGELFF; CDR3nt: TGCGCCAGCAGTCCATCAGTAGACAGGGGGCTCACCGGGGAGCTGTTTTTT
v_gene: TRBV5-4; d_gene: TRBD1; j_gene: TRBJ2-2; abundance: few; CDR3aa: CASSNLRQGAKTGELFF; CDR3nt: TGTGCCAGCAGCAACCTAAGACAGGGGGCGAAGACCGGGGAGCTGTTTTTT
v_gene: TRBV7-6; d_gene: .; j_gene: TRBJ2-1; abundance: .; CDR3aa: CASSLGLAQEQFF; CDR3nt: TGTGCCAGCAGCTTAGGGCTAGCACAGGAGCAGTTCTTC
v_gene: TRBV2; d_gene: .; j_gene: TRBJ2-5; abundance: .; CDR3aa: CASSLKETQYF; CDR3nt: TGTGCCAGCAGTCTAAAGGAGACCCAGTACTTC
v_gene: TRBV6-1; d_gene: TRBD1; j_gene: TRBJ1-5; abundance: .; CDR3aa: CASSDRQGTYQPQHF; CDR3nt: TGTGCCAGCAGTGATCGACAGGGGACCTATCAGCCCCAGCATTTT
v_gene: TRBV3-1/TRBV3-2; d_gene: TRBD2; j_gene: TRBJ2-7; abundance: .; CDR3aa: CASSPRGGGSYEQYF; CDR3nt: TGTGCCAGCAGCCCGCGTGGCGGGGGCTCCTACGAGCAGTACTTC
v_gene: TRBV5-5; d_gene: TRBD2; j_gene: TRBJ2-1; abundance: .; CDR3aa: CASSPTLSGKNDNEQFF; CDR3nt: TGTGCCAGCAGCCCAACCCTTAGCGGGAAGAACGACAATGAGCAGTTCTTC
v_gene: TRBV3-1/TRBV3-2; d_gene: TRBD2; j_gene: TRBJ2-7; abundance: .; CDR3aa: CASSSSGLSYEQYF; CDR3nt: TGTGCCAGCAGCTCTAGCGGGCTCTCCTACGAGCAGTACTTC
v_gene: TRBV6-1; d_gene: .; j_gene: TRBJ2-3; abundance: .; CDR3aa: CASSEGQGSDTQYF; CDR3nt: TGTGCCAGCAGTGAAGGGCAGGGCTCAGATACGCAGTATTTT
v_gene: TRBV2; d_gene: TRBD2; j_gene: TRBJ2-1; abundance: .; CDR3aa: CASSDTLAGGPDDEQFF; CDR3nt: TGTGCCAGCAGTGATACCCTAGCGGGAGGCCCCGACGATGAGCAGTTCTTC
v_gene: TRBV5-1; d_gene: TRBD2; j_gene: TRBJ2-7; abundance: once; CDR3aa: CASSSDGLAGGEQYF; CDR3nt: TGCGCCAGCAGCTCGGATGGACTAGCGGGAGGCGAGCAGTACTTC